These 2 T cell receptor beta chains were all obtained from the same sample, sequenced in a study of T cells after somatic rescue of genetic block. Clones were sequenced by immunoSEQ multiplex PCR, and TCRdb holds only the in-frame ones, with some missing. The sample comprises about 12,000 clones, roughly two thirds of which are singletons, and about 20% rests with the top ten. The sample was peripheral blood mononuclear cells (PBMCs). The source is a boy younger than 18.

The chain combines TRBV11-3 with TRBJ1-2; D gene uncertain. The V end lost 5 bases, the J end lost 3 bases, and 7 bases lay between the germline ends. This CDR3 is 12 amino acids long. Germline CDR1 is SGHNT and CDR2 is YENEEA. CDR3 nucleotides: TGTGCCAGCAGCCCGACGGACTATGGCTACACCTTC. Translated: CASSPTDYGYTF.

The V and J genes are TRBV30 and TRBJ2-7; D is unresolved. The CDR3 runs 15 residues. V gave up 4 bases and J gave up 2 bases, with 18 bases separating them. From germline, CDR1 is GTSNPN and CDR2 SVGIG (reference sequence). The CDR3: CAWNSKIVRAYEQYF. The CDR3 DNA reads TGTGCCTGGAACTCAAAGATTGTCAGAGCCTACGAGCAGTACTTC. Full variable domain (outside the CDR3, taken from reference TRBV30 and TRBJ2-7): SQTIHQWPATLVQPVGSPLSLECTVEGTSNPNLYWYRQAAGRGLQLLFYSVGIGQISSEVPQNLSASRPQDRQFILSSKKLLLSDSGFYLCAWNSKIVRAYEQYFGPGTRLTVT.